One and the same sample provided the 30 T cell receptor beta chains below, sequenced in a study of cytomegalovirus exposure and HLA in healthy donors. PCR amplification relied on 60 Vbeta primers (plus 13 Jbeta primers). Assay used: immunoSEQ multiplex PCR; TCRdb lists only in-frame clones, some missing. The sample contains about 110,000 clones, over 60% of which appear only once. What was sequenced was PBMCs. The receptor set was obtained from an older woman in good health and CMV-seropositive.

This rearrangement joins TRBV18 to TRBJ1-1; TRBD1 might be the D (5 bases). This CDR3 contains 16 residues. From germline, CDR1 is KGHSH and CDR2 LQKENI. Trimming removed 3 bases at V and 0 bases at J, with 14 bases between. CDR3 residues: CASSPSNSGVNTEAFF. The DNA of the CDR3 is TGTGCCAGCTCACCCTCTAACTCGGGGGTGAACACTGAAGCTTTCTTT.

The J gene is TRBJ2-7, the V gene TRBV29-1; 8 positions match TRBD2. V lost 5 bases and J lost 0; bases outside the gene matches: 9. Germline V gene data show CDR1 as SQVTM and CDR2 as ANQGSEA. The CDR3 consists of 15 residues. The DNA for the CDR3 is TGCAGCGTTCGGGGAGCGGGAGAAAACTCCTACGAGCAGTACTTC. It is translated as CSVRGAGENSYEQYF.

This chain links TRBV5-4 with TRBJ1-2; the match to TRBD1 covers 9 bases. This CDR3 spans 16 amino acids. V was clipped by 4 bases and J by 3 bases; unmatched bases: 10. In germline, CDR1 is SGHNT, CDR2 YYREEE (reference sequence). CDR3 residues: CASSLQGAGVYYGYTF. The CDR3 DNA reads TGTGCCAGCAGCCTACAGGGGGCTGGAGTGTACTATGGCTACACCTTC.

The CDR3 DNA reads as TGTGCCAGCAGGACTAGCACCTACAATGAGCAGTTCTTC. Encoded protein: CASRTSTYNEQFF. The chain is built from TRBV25-1 and TRBJ2-1; 7 bases are a match to TRBD2. Germline lookup yields CDR1 MGHDK and CDR2 SYGVNS. J gave up 2 bases and V 6 bases, and 1 base lay outside the gene matches. The CDR3 consists of 13 residues.

This rearrangement joins TRBV28 to TRBJ1-3; D may be TRBD1 (6 bases). With 6 bases removed from V and 4 bases from J, the gap between germline ends came to 25 bases. From germline, CDR1 is MDHEN and CDR2 SYDVKM. The CDR3 is made up of 18 amino acids. As DNA, the CDR3 is TGTGCCAGCAGCCCACTAAGGGAGCGGGGGGCGAAGGGAAACACCATATATTTT. This translates into CASSPLRERGAKGNTIYF.

Only a few counts were recorded for this clone. This chain joins TRBV7-3 and TRBJ1-2; 8 bases are shared with TRBD1. The length of the CDR3 is 14 residues. V shed 0 bases, J shed 3 bases, and the junction held 0 bases outside the gene matches. Per germline, CDR1 SGHTA and CDR2 FQGTGA. The CDR3 nucleotides read TGTGCCAGCAGCTTAACGGACAGGGACTATGGCTACACCTTC. This sequence encodes CASSLTDRDYGYTF.

This chain links TRBV7-3 with TRBJ2-7; TRBD2 is a possible D gene (5 bases). The CDR3 has 12 amino acids. Between the trimmed V and J ends, which lost 5 bases and 6 bases, there was a span of 11 bases. In germline, CDR1 is SGHTA, CDR2 FQGTGA. DNA of the CDR3: TGTGCCAGCAGCCCAAACGGGGTCGAGCAGTACTTC. Its protein product is CASSPNGVEQYF.

The rearrangement joins TRBV9 to TRBJ2-1; 9 nucleotides align to TRBD2. CDR1 SGDLS and CDR2 YYNGEE come from the germline V gene. V was pared by 3 bases and J by 4 bases, with 8 bases of the junction left unmatched. The CDR3 spans 16 residues. The CDR3 protein is CASSDLAGPPYNEQFF. CDR3 nucleotides: TGTGCCAGCAGCGACCTAGCGGGGCCCCCATACAATGAGCAGTTCTTC.

The CDR3 spells CASSQQGSTNYGYTF. The DNA for the CDR3 is TGTGCCAGCAGCCAACAGGGGTCCACTAACTATGGCTACACCTTC. This rearrangement joins TRBV4-2 to TRBJ1-2; weak D call: TRBD1 (6 bases). Deletions cut 2 bases from V and 0 bases from J, with 10 bases between. Germline lookup yields CDR1 LGHNA and CDR2 YNFKEQ. CDR3 length: 15 amino acids.

V and J are TRBV7-2 and TRBJ2-1; tentative D call: TRBD2 (5 bases). Germline V CDR1 and CDR2: SGHTA, FQGNSA. The V gene lost 0 bases and the J gene lost 9 bases, with 15 bases spanning the gap. The CDR3 has 15 amino acids. In DNA form, the CDR3 reads TGTGCCAGCAGCTTAGCGGGAGTCGGGCTTGGTGAGCAGTTCTTC. It codes for CASSLAGVGLGEQFF.

V gene TRBV18 combines with J gene TRBJ2-3, with 13 nucleotides matching TRBD2. After removal of 2 bases from V and 6 bases from J, the junction contained 5 bases not matched to a gene. This CDR3 is built from 16 residues. The germline CDR1 and CDR2 sequences are KGHSH and LQKENI. For the CDR3, the DNA is TGTGCCAGCTCACCAACTAGCGGGAGGGCCCGGGATACGCAGTATTTT. Translated: CASSPTSGRARDTQYF.

This chain connects TRBV7-6 to TRBJ2-3; TRBD2 matches 8 bases. The CDR3 length is 17 residues. J lost 3 bases, V lost 2 bases, and 10 bases had no gene match. Germline-derived CDR1 and CDR2 are SGHVS and FNYEAQ. Here the CDR3 DNA reads TGTGCCAGCAGCTTACCCCCTTGGGCGGGAGGTACAGATACGCAGTATTTT. Translating it yields CASSLPPWAGGTDTQYF.

V gene TRBV5-4 combines with J gene TRBJ2-7; 7 positions agree with TRBD1. V shed 4 bases and J 3 bases; nucleotides not matched to a gene: 7. CDR1 is SGHNT, CDR2 YYREEE, per germline (reference sequence). This CDR3 contains 14 residues. CDR3 coding DNA: TGTGCCAGCAGCCTCGGGACAGCCGTCTACGAGCAGTACTTC. This codes for CASSLGTAVYEQYF.

The V and J genes are TRBV7-2 and TRBJ2-5; 7 nucleotides line up with TRBD2. The CDR3 runs 17 residues. CDR1 SGHTA and CDR2 FQGNSA come from the germline V gene. With V trimmed by 2 bases and J by 10 bases, 19 bases remained unmatched. CDR3 region: CASSLYGGFSPLEGQYF. CDR3 nucleotides: TGTGCCAGCAGCTTATACGGGGGGTTTTCCCCTCTGGAGGGCCAGTACTTC.

The rearrangement links TRBV2 to TRBJ2-7, with TRBD2 as a possible D gene (7 bases). Germline CDR1 is SNHLY and CDR2 is FYNNEI. This CDR3 has 14 amino acids. The V and J ends lost 6 bases and 2 bases respectively, with 14 bases between them. The CDR3 bases are TGTGCCAGCAGCCTCAACGGGGGGCCCTACGAGCAGTACTTC. Its translation: CASSLNGGPYEQYF.

The chain is built from TRBV2 and TRBJ2-5; the D gene is possibly TRBD2 (5 bases). The DNA end favors TRBJ2-7, so the J call may be wrong. CDR3 size: 13 residues. Germline CDR1 is SNHLY and CDR2 is FYNNEI. In DNA form, the CDR3 reads TGTGCCAGCAGTGAGGACTTCTCCTACGAGCAGTACTTC. Its protein product is CASSEDFSYEQYF.

This chain uses TRBV6-5 with TRBJ2-1, with D unclear. Trimming pared 1 base from V and 3 bases from J, leaving 10 bases between. The CDR3 length is 15 residues. Germline CDR1 reads MNHEY; CDR2 reads SVGAGI. CDR3 protein: CASSYYGELYNEQFF. CDR3 in DNA: TGTGCCAGCAGTTACTACGGAGAACTCTACAATGAGCAGTTCTTC.

The CDR3 DNA is TGTGCCAGCAGCTTAGGGGAGTCCCTTGCGCATCAGCCCCAGCATTTT. Translation: CASSLGESLAHQPQHF. The rearrangement joins TRBV7-9 to TRBJ1-5; D is ambiguous. The V and J ends lost 1 base and 5 bases respectively, with 15 bases between them. The CDR3 spans 16 residues. The V gene's germline CDR1 is SEHNR and CDR2 FQNEAQ (reference sequence).

The chain employs TRBV6-6 and TRBJ1-1; D gene unclear. Trimming took 5 bases from V and 1 from J, leaving 11 bases between them. Germline values: CDR1 MNHNY, CDR2 SVGAGI (reference sequence). The CDR3 extends over 14 amino acids. DNA for the CDR3: TGTGCCAGCAGTCGGGATTACCCGAACACTGAAGCTTTCTTT. As protein: CASSRDYPNTEAFF.

The gene calls are TRBV5-4 and TRBJ2-7; TRBD2 might be the D (7 bases). V was clipped by 4 bases and J by 4 bases, with 18 bases between them. CDR1 is SGHNT, CDR2 YYREEE, per germline (reference sequence). The CDR3 consists of 15 residues. The CDR3 nucleotides read TGTGCCAGCAGCCCCATGGGGGGGCAGGCTTACGAGCAGTACTTC. Its protein is CASSPMGGQAYEQYF.

V gene TRBV6-5 combines with J gene TRBJ1-1; D perhaps matches TRBD1 (6 bases). V lost 3 bases and J lost 5, with 19 bases in between. This CDR3 comprises 16 residues. Germline assignment: CDR1 MNHEY and CDR2 SVGAGI. The CDR3: CASSYGTIGLLTEAFF. Written as DNA, the CDR3 is TGTGCCAGCAGTTATGGGACAATTGGTTTGTTGACTGAAGCTTTCTTT.

The chain has TRBV28 and TRBJ1-2, with D unclear. This CDR3 is built from 13 residues. Germline V gene sequence: CDR1 MDHEN, CDR2 SYDVKM. The V and J ends lost 6 bases and 7 bases respectively, with 15 bases between them. As DNA, the CDR3 is TGTGCCAGCAGACGGCAGGTTCTCGGTGGCTACACCTTC. Translation gives CASRRQVLGGYTF.

The chain recombines TRBV28 with TRBJ1-5; the D gene is possibly TRBD1 (5 bases). Trimming stripped 7 bases from V and 6 bases from J, with 16 bases between. The CDR3 has 14 amino acids. The germline V gene has CDR1 MDHEN and CDR2 SYDVKM. CDR3 sequence: CASTNRGSGQPQHF. CDR3 DNA sequence: TGTGCCAGCACCAATAGGGGAAGTGGTCAGCCCCAGCATTTT.

The V call is TRBV5-4, the J call TRBJ2-7; the D gene is possibly TRBD1 (6 bases). The V and J ends lost 2 bases and 5 bases respectively, with 20 bases between them. The CDR3 is made up of 16 amino acids. The germline V gene has CDR1 SGHNT and CDR2 YYREEE (reference sequence). CDR3 sequence: CASSFPDDRPPDEQYF. DNA of the CDR3: TGTGCCAGCAGCTTCCCCGACGACAGGCCCCCAGACGAGCAGTACTTC.

The chain is built from TRBV7-9 and TRBJ2-5; TRBD1 matches at 10 bases. The CDR3 is 14 residues long. Trimming cost V 3 bases and J 6 bases; bases outside gene matches: 4. The germline gives CDR1 SEHNR, CDR2 FQNEAQ (reference sequence). The CDR3 protein is CASSFGQGGKTQYF. The CDR3, as DNA: TGTGCCAGCAGCTTTGGACAGGGGGGGAAGACCCAGTACTTC.

The gene calls are TRBV5-5 and TRBJ1-5; TRBD1 agrees at 7 bases. J was trimmed by 5 bases and V by 4 bases; bases with no gene match: 12. The CDR3 is 16 amino acids. Germline V gene lookup returns CDR1 SGHKS and CDR2 YYEKEE (reference sequence). The CDR3 reads CASSPLEGANHQPQHF. The CDR3 DNA follows: TGTGCCAGCAGCCCTCTGGAGGGGGCGAATCATCAGCCCCAGCATTTT.

This clone was counted only a few times. The chain recombines TRBV5-1 with TRBJ2-7; a possible D gene is TRBD1 (5 bases). The V and J ends lost 1 base and 7 bases respectively, with 15 bases between them. Germline CDR1 and CDR2: SGHRS and YFSETQ. The CDR3 is 14 residues long. In DNA, the CDR3 is TGCGCCAGCAGCTTGACCGGACATGCTAGGGAGCAGTACTTC. It translates to CASSLTGHAREQYF.

The J gene is TRBJ2-7, the V gene TRBV11-2; 7 bases align to TRBD2. V trimming: 5 bases; J trimming: 2 bases; junction bases outside the gene matches: 9. Germline assignment: CDR1 SGHAT and CDR2 FQNNGV. CDR3 size: 15 residues. The CDR3 DNA sequence: TGTGCCAGCAGCCTGCCGGGGGAGGGGACCTACGAGCAGTACTTC. Translation gives CASSLPGEGTYEQYF.

The rearrangement links TRBV15 to TRBJ2-1; D may be TRBD2 (5 bases). The V and J ends lost 1 base and 2 bases respectively, with 12 bases between them. The CDR3 runs to 16 residues. Germline CDR1 and CDR2: LNHNV and YYDKDF (reference sequence). CDR3 region: CATSRVSGNTYNEQFF. In DNA form, the CDR3 reads TGTGCCACCAGCAGAGTATCCGGGAACACCTACAATGAGCAGTTCTTC.

The genes are TRBV6-6 and TRBJ2-5; 11 bases match TRBD1. The V and J ends lost 2 bases and 5 bases, in that order; junction bases with no gene match: 7. The germline gives CDR1 MNHNY, CDR2 SVGAGI (reference sequence). The CDR3 has 16 residues. CDR3 loop: CASSYPGTGGRETQYF. CDR3 nucleotide sequence: TGTGCCAGCAGTTACCCCGGGACAGGGGGACGGGAGACCCAGTACTTC.